These T cell receptor beta chains were read from a single sample in a study of a mutant IDH1 vaccine in newly diagnosed glioma. Produced via immunoSEQ multiplex PCR; TCRdb's table is partial and in-frame only. The sample holds tens of thousands of clones, over 70% seen once. For these receptors, no antigen is known. The sample here was PBMCs, taken from a glioma patient whose treatment included an IDH1 peptide vaccine. These receptors all stem from a man aged 35 to 55 with glioma. Both conserved end residues are part of each CDR3. The order of the fields is J gene, clone size, D gene, V gene, CDR3 protein, CDR3 DNA. D genes are given only for firm matches. The size entry is marked missing in some rows and otherwise reads once, few, many or a size class.

>TRBJ2-7|.|.|TRBV5-1
CASSLSAGSTYEQYF
TGCGCCAGCAGCTTGAGCGCAGGGTCCACCTACGAGCAGTACTTC
>TRBJ1-2|.|TRBD1|TRBV5-5
CASSFLPGQGANYGYTF
TGTGCCAGCAGCTTCCTTCCGGGACAGGGAGCTAACTATGGCTACACCTTC
>TRBJ2-4|once|.|TRBV6-1
CATRGGNLAKNIQYF
TGTGCCACCCGAGGAGGGAACCTAGCCAAAAACATTCAGTACTTC
>TRBJ1-6|.|.|TRBV19
CASGTLGQPNSPLHF
TGTGCCAGTGGCACCCTGGGACAACCTAATTCACCCCTCCACTTT
>TRBJ1-6|.|.|TRBV2
CASSAGNSPLHF
TGTGCCAGCAGTGCTGGGAATTCACCCCTCCACTTT
>TRBJ2-2|.|.|TRBV6-1
CASPERVTGELFF
TGTGCCAGCCCTGAAAGGGTAACCGGGGAGCTGTTTTTT
>TRBJ1-4|few|.|TRBV5-5
CASSLWYSTNEKLFF
TGTGCCAGCAGCTTGTGGTACTCAACTAATGAAAAACTGTTTTTT
>TRBJ1-4|once|TRBD1|TRBV5-8
CASSLGRLQGTEKLFF
TGTGCCAGCAGCTTGGGCCGTCTACAGGGGACTGAAAAACTGTTTTTT
>TRBJ1-2|many|TRBD1|TRBV30
CAWSSDRGYGYTF
TGTGCCTGGAGTTCGGACAGGGGGTATGGCTACACCTTC
>TRBJ2-7|.|.|TRBV29-1
CSYSLPGRSSNEQYF
TGCAGCTACTCCCTCCCGGGACGAAGTTCGAACGAGCAGTACTTC
>TRBJ1-5|.|.|TRBV2
CASRGPMINQPQHF
TGTGCCAGCAGGGGACCCATGATCAATCAGCCCCAGCATTTT
>TRBJ1-1|.|.|TRBV19
CASSLQGAWTEAFF
TGTGCCAGTAGCCTTCAAGGGGCTTGGACTGAAGCTTTCTTT
>TRBJ1-3|.|.|TRBV11-1
CASVRPDGNTIYF
TGTGCCAGCGTAAGACCCGATGGAAACACCATATATTTT
>TRBJ2-7|.|.|TRBV7-6
CASSLVAGPYEQYF
TGTGCCAGCAGCTTAGTTGCCGGACCCTACGAGCAGTACTTC
>TRBJ2-3|.|TRBD2|TRBV30
CAWSVEAGGLDTQYF
TGTGCCTGGAGTGTAGAAGCGGGGGGGCTGGATACGCAGTATTTT
>TRBJ1-5|.|.|TRBV6-5
CASSYSGFQPQHF
TGTGCCAGCAGTTACTCTGGGTTCCAGCCCCAGCATTTT
>TRBJ1-5|.|.|TRBV4-2
CASSQGETLEPQHF
TGTGCCAGCAGCCAAGGAGAAACTCTGGAGCCCCAGCATTTT
>TRBJ2-7|.|.|TRBV7-2
CASSLGSYEQYF
TGTGCCAGCAGCTTAGGATCCTACGAGCAGTACTTC
>TRBJ1-2|.|TRBD1|TRBV7-9
CASSSSGTGWYGYTF
TGTGCCAGCAGCTCATCCGGGACAGGGTGGTATGGCTACACCTTC
>TRBJ2-5|.|.|TRBV6-5
CASSYSAGGTEETQYF
TGTGCCAGCAGTTACTCTGCAGGGGGGACCGAAGAGACCCAGTACTTC
>TRBJ2-7|.|.|TRBV6-5
CASSPTWDGWWYF
TGTGCCAGCAGTCCCACCTGGGACGGGTGGTGGTACTTC
>TRBJ2-5|.|.|TRBV5-6
CASSHAETQYF
TGTGCCAGCAGCCACGCGGAGACCCAGTACTTC
>TRBJ1-5|.|.|TRBV7-2
CASSPMTGTYFPQHF
TGTGCCAGCAGTCCGATGACCGGGACATATTTTCCCCAGCATTTT
>TRBJ2-7|.|.|TRBV18
CASSPSGFRYEQYF
TGTGCCAGCTCACCCTCGGGGTTTCGCTACGAGCAGTACTTC
>TRBJ2-2|.|.|TRBV2
CASSEDTGELFF
TGTGCCAGCAGTGAGGACACCGGGGAGCTGTTTTTT
>TRBJ1-5|.|.|TRBV10-3
CAISGTVNQPQHF
TGTGCCATCAGTGGGACAGTCAATCAGCCCCAGCATTTT
>TRBJ2-7|once|TRBD1|TRBV29-1
CSVEDRGYEQYF
TGCAGCGTTGAGGACAGGGGCTACGAGCAGTACTTC
>TRBJ2-5|.|TRBD2|TRBV7-2
CASSLVGTSGGETQYF
TGTGCCAGCAGCTTAGTCGGGACTAGCGGAGGTGAGACCCAGTACTTC
>TRBJ2-1|.|TRBD2|TRBV5-1
CASSLEASGGASYNEQFF
TGCGCCAGCAGCTTGGAGGCTAGCGGGGGGGCTTCCTACAATGAGCAGTTCTTC
>TRBJ1-5|.|.|TRBV2
CASSSGTLNQPQHF
TGTGCCAGCAGCTCGGGGACACTCAATCAGCCCCAGCATTTT
>TRBJ1-1|.|.|TRBV5-1
CASSEEFGRVNTEAFF
TGCGCCAGCAGCGAGGAATTCGGCAGGGTGAACACTGAAGCTTTCTTT
>TRBJ2-7|few|TRBD1|TRBV4-1
CASSVPGQGYEQYF
TGCGCCAGCAGCGTACCGGGACAGGGATACGAGCAGTACTTC
>TRBJ2-5|.|.|TRBV7-2
CASSLYQGGTQETQYF
TGTGCCAGCAGCTTATACCAGGGCGGAACCCAAGAGACCCAGTACTTC
>TRBJ2-7|few|.|TRBV30
CAWSGGGSEQYF
TGTGCCTGGAGTGGAGGGGGAAGCGAGCAGTACTTC
>TRBJ1-5|few|.|TRBV18
CASSPGSNQPQHF
TGTGCCAGCTCACCAGGCAGCAATCAGCCCCAGCATTTT
>TRBJ1-2|.|.|TRBV7-9
CASSLTSGGNGYTF
TGTGCCAGCAGCTTAACGTCGGGTGGCAATGGCTACACCTTC
>TRBJ2-4|once|TRBD2|TRBV28
CASTLGGSIAKNIQYF
TGTGCCAGCACCCTGGGGGGGTCGATAGCCAAAAACATTCAGTACTTC
>TRBJ2-3|.|.|TRBV30
CAWSALVSSSEYF
TGTGCCTGGAGTGCACTAGTTAGTAGTTCTGAGTATTTT